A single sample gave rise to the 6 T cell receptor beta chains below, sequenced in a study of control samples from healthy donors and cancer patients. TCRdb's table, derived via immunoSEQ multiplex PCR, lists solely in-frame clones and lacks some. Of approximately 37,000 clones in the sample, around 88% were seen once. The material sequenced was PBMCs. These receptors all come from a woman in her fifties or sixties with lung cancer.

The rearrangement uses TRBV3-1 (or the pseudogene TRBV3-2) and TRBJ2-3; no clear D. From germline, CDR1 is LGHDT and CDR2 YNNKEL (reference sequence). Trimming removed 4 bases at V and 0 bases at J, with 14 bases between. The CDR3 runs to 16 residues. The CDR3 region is CASSPPGSESTDTQYF. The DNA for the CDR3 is TGTGCCAGCAGCCCCCCGGGTAGTGAGAGCACAGATACGCAGTATTTT.

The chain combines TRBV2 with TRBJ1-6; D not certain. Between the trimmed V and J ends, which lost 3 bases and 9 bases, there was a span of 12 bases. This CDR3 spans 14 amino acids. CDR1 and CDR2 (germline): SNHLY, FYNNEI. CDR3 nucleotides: TGTGCCAGCAGTGAGGAGGGTTCGGGTTCACCCCTCCACTTT. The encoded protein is CASSEEGSGSPLHF.

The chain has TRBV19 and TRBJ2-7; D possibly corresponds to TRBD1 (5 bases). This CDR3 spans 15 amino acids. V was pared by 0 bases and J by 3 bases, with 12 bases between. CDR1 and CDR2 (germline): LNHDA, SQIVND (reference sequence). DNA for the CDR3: TGTGCCAGTAGTATAGAGGTCAGGGTTGGCTACGAGCAGTACTTC. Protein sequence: CASSIEVRVGYEQYF.

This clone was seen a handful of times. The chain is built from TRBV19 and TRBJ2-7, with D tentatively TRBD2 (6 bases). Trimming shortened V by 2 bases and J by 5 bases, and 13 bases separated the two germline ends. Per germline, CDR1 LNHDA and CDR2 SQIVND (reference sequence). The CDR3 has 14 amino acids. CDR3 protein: CASSIRVGGHEQYF. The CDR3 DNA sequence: TGTGCCAGTAGTATACGCGTGGGGGGACACGAGCAGTACTTC.

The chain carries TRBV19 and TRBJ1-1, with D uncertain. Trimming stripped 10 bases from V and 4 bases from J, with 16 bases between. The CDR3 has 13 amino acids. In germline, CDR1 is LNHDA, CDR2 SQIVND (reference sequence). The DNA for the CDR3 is TGTGCCACCTCATACGTTGGGAGCACTGAAGCTTTCTTT. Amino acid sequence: CATSYVGSTEAFF.

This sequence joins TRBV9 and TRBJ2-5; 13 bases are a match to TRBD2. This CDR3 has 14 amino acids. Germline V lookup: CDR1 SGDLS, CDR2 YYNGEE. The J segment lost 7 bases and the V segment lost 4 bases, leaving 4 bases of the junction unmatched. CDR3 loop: CASSPGTSGVTQYF. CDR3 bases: TGTGCCAGCAGCCCCGGGACTAGCGGGGTGACCCAGTACTTC.